The text below deals with one TCR beta chain. In this sample, this clonotype turned up many times. Its antigen is unknown. No per-base quality is available; no much larger clone lies one base away. This sample was taken from a study of spatial heterogeneity in lung cancer (dated by TCRdb to between 2018 and 2021). As for the study more broadly: Donors were around 71 patients with early-stage, untreated non-small cell lung cancer from the lung TRACERx cohort. Follow-up PBMC samples were sequenced whenever available, and the median time to follow-up was about 24 months after resection. Beta-chain transcripts were consistently detected in greater numbers than alpha-chain transcripts, which likely reflected higher beta-chain transcript abundance. In the raw uncorrected reads, each unique combination of TCR and UMI appeared on average more than ten times. In non-small cell lung cancer, the study quantitatively compared TCR alpha and beta repertoires across several tumor regions, matched nontumor lung, and blood. Nonsynonymous mutation counts, determined by whole-exome sequencing of tumor tissue, were related to TCR repertoire features. At surgery, both alpha and beta chains were TCR-sequenced in more than 200 tumor regions, over 61 matched nontumor lung samples and around 50 PBMC samples. Results and caveats for the whole study, not just this receptor: Comparisons of baseline and follow-up blood repertoires included only around 15 patients. Ubiquitous expanded tumor TCRs were detected in blood more often at tumor resection than at routine follow-up. Additional single-cell paired TCR alpha and beta sequencing was considered necessary to confirm, at a functional level, the hypothesis that regional TCRs recognize regional mutations.

The library relied on 5' RACE. The instrument given in TCRdb is NextSeq 500. To allow correction of PCR and sequencing errors, the TCR library protocol tagged every TCR cDNA molecule with a unique molecular identifier. The source study handled its data this way. TCR identification, UMI-based error correction and CDR3 extraction were all carried out with Decombinator tools. TCRs above a frequency of 2 per 1,000, corresponding to the top 1% of the tumor frequency distribution, were defined as expanded. Renyi diversity was calculated using the R vegan package after each repertoire was subsampled 100 times to 5,000 TCRs. CDR3 similarity networks were built from amino acid triplet string-kernel similarity, connecting CDR3s with pairwise similarity above 0.82. TCRdb reprocessing: public reads trimmed at Q25 with fastp, clones called with MiXCR, in-frame beta chains kept. Each record represents a unique CDR3 protein, reported with the most common genes and DNA among its rows. These V and J calls originate from TCRdb's pipeline instead of the authors' own analysis. A total of around 27,000 distinct CDR3 sequences appear in this sample, roughly 5.6% of them only once. Together, the top ten hold under 25% of the sample.

The germline V gene (reference sequence) gives CDR1 as DFQATT and CDR2 as SNEGSKA. The CDR3 runs 12 amino acids, cysteine and phenylalanine included. Only the CDR3 portion is preserved as DNA: 36 bases, with reading frame beginning at the first base. The V end loses 5 bases and the J end loses 5 bases, and a stretch of 12 bases separates them. Reading the label with the study, this specimen's time point is: blood at routine non-recurrence follow-up after resection. TCR sequencing used whole RNA extracted from tumor and nontumor lung tissue, or from cryopreserved PBMC samples, without cell sorting. Patients were selected for TCR sequencing only if sufficient RNA was available from at least two tumor regions.

The chain employs TRBV20-1 and TRBJ1-2; the D gene is possibly TRBD1, with 5 bases matching. The TCR comes from a male donor with early-stage non-small cell lung cancer. The specimen was PBMCs, collected at follow-up. The CDR3 is CSADRGSYGYTF. The nucleotide sequence is given as TGCAGTGCTGACAGAGGTAGTTATGGCTACACCTTC.